The 21 T cell receptor beta chains listed next were all sequenced from one sample in a study of CD8 T cells in Susac syndrome. A quantity of roughly 0.5 to 1 ug RNA underwent reverse transcription using random hexamers. TCRdb passed the immunoSEQ multiplex PCR reads through MiXCR, listing each CDR3 protein once. The sample lists some 100,000 distinct CDR3 sequences; more than 85% were seen once. The sample taken for sequencing was CD4+ T cells from PBMCs. The receptors were sampled from a human donor with multiple sclerosis.

V is TRBV9 and J is TRBJ2-3; D may be TRBD1 (6 bases). In germline, CDR1 is SGDLS, CDR2 YYNGEE. This CDR3 comprises 17 residues. Between the trimmed V and J ends, which lost 2 bases and 3 bases, there was a span of 19 bases. CDR3 sequence: CASSVSRGGSGTDTQYF. In DNA form, the CDR3 reads TGTGCCAGCAGCGTCTCACGTGGGGGCTCGGGAACAGATACGCAGTATTTT.

This chain uses TRBV7-8 with TRBJ2-7; no definite D call. Germline CDR1 and CDR2: SGHVS and FQNEAQ. The CDR3 loop spans 15 amino acids. The V and J ends lost 6 bases and 3 bases respectively, with 18 bases between them. The CDR3 here is CASRELHEPLYEQYF. The CDR3 nucleotides read TGTGCCAGCAGGGAGCTCCACGAGCCCCTCTACGAGCAGTACTTC. The full variable domain, completed using reference TRBV7-8 and TRBJ2-7, is GAGVSQSPRYKVAKRGQDVALRCDPISGHVSLFWYQQALGQGPEFLTYFQNEAQLDKSGLPSDRFFAERPEGSVSTLKIQRTQQEDSAVYLCASRELHEPLYEQYFGPGTRLTVT.

The V gene is TRBV5-1, the J gene TRBJ1-6; D gene uncertain. This CDR3 has 15 amino acids. V shed 0 bases and J shed 9 bases, with 13 bases lying between them. CDR1 is SGHRS, CDR2 YFSETQ, per germline. The CDR3 sequence: CASSLVVRGGSPLHF. In DNA form, the CDR3 reads TGCGCCAGCAGCTTGGTGGTCAGAGGAGGTTCACCCCTCCACTTT.

The V gene is TRBV20-1, the J gene TRBJ1-1; the D gene is possibly TRBD1 (6 bases). Per germline, CDR1 DFQATT and CDR2 SNEGSKA (reference sequence). V was clipped by 5 bases and J by 0 bases, with 16 bases between them. This CDR3 has 15 amino acids. The CDR3 loop is CSAPGEETVNTEAFF. The CDR3 DNA follows: TGCAGTGCTCCAGGGGAAGAGACGGTGAACACTGAAGCTTTCTTT.

This clonotype came up once. The chain links TRBV6-4 to TRBJ2-1, with 7 bases fitting TRBD1. The CDR3 runs 14 residues. The ends lost 6 bases at V and 4 bases at J; junction bases unmatched: 6. The germline V gene encodes CDR1 MRHNA and CDR2 SNTAGT. CDR3 in DNA: TGTGCCAGCAGCCGGGACAGTGATTACAATGAGCAGTTCTTC. It is translated as CASSRDSDYNEQFF.

The V gene is TRBV7-8, the J gene TRBJ1-5; 7 positions agree with TRBD1. The CDR3 is made up of 15 amino acids. Germline CDR1 reads SGHVS; CDR2 reads FQNEAQ. The junction had 4 bases not matched to a gene; V was cut back by 1 base and J by 4 bases. The CDR3 loop is CASSLEGQNNQPQHF. The CDR3 DNA reads TGTGCCAGCAGCTTAGAGGGACAGAATAATCAGCCCCAGCATTTT.

This chain joins TRBV4-2 and TRBJ2-3; D not resolved. Germline CDR1 LGHNA, CDR2 YNFKEQ. The CDR3 is 10 residues long. V dropped 10 bases and J dropped 8 bases, with 10 bases sitting between them. Written as DNA, the CDR3 is TGTGCCACTCGCCCGAGTACGCAGTATTTT. As protein: CATRPSTQYF.

The chain couples TRBV28 to TRBJ2-5; D possibly corresponds to TRBD2 (5 bases). CDR1 MDHEN and CDR2 SYDVKM come from the germline V gene. V was clipped by 6 bases and J by 7 bases, with 18 bases between them. The length of the CDR3 is 14 residues. For the CDR3, the DNA is TGTGCCAGCAGACCTCGCGTGCGGGTGGTGACCCAGTACTTC. As protein: CASRPRVRVVTQYF.

J is TRBJ1-1 and V is TRBV5-6; no firm D call. Per the germline V gene, CDR1 is SGHDT and CDR2 is YYEEEE. The CDR3 extends over 14 amino acids. V was pared by 0 bases and J by 1 base, with 7 bases between. CDR3 sequence reads: CASSLGLTNTEAFF. CDR3 DNA sequence: TGTGCCAGCAGCTTGGGGCTTACGAACACTGAAGCTTTCTTT.

The genes are TRBV24-1 and TRBJ2-5, with D unresolved. The ends were cut back, 5 bases at V and 3 bases at J, with 3 bases in the middle. Per the germline V gene, CDR1 is KGHDR and CDR2 is SFDVKD. The length of the CDR3 is 11 residues. The CDR3 region has the DNA TGTGCCACCAGTGCGGAAGAGACCCAGTACTTC. This sequence encodes CATSAEETQYF.

The V call is TRBV27, the J call TRBJ1-5, with unresolved D. Per germline, CDR1 MNHEY and CDR2 SMNVEV (reference sequence). The CDR3 sequence is 13 residues long. The germline V and J ends were trimmed by 3 bases and 5 bases, with 8 bases remaining between them. The CDR3 coding sequence is TGTGCCAGCAGTTTGAAAGTAGATCAGCCCCAGCATTTT. Amino acids: CASSLKVDQPQHF.

This clonotype has only one observation. The chain employs TRBV11-3 and TRBJ2-3, with a tentative D call TRBD2 (5 bases). Trimming took 2 bases from V and 3 from J, leaving 18 bases between them. Germline CDR1 reads SGHNT; CDR2 reads YENEEA. The CDR3 runs 17 residues. The CDR3, as DNA: TGTGCCAGCAGCTTAAGCCGGGGATTCATACGGACAGATACGCAGTATTTT. Its translation: CASSLSRGFIRTDTQYF.

The chain uses TRBV4-3 and TRBJ2-2, with 7 bases matching TRBD1. CDR3 size: 19 residues. Trimming cost V 0 bases and J 4 bases; bases outside gene matches: 14. Germline V gene lookup returns CDR1 LGHNA and CDR2 YSLEER. The CDR3 bases are TGCGCCAGCAGCCAAGATCCTTCGACAGGGCAATTGAGCACCGGGGAGCTGTTTTTT. This codes for CASSQDPSTGQLSTGELFF.

In this sample, this clonotype turned up once. The chain carries TRBV2 and TRBJ2-2; 7 bases fit TRBD1. This CDR3 contains 14 residues. The trim removed 6 bases at V and 2 bases at J, leaving 3 bases unmatched. Germline CDR1 and CDR2: SNHLY and FYNNEI. The CDR3 DNA sequence: TGTGCCAGCAGACAGGGGATTAACACCGGGGAGCTGTTTTTT. Amino acid sequence: CASRQGINTGELFF.

The V and J genes are TRBV27 and TRBJ1-2; tentative D call: TRBD1 (5 bases). In germline, CDR1 is MNHEY, CDR2 SMNVEV (reference sequence). The V gene lost 5 bases and the J gene lost 1 base, with 20 bases spanning the gap. The CDR3 covers 17 residues. The CDR3: CASSPLSPGRDNYGYTF. The CDR3 nucleotides are TGTGCCAGCAGTCCTCTATCTCCGGGACGAGATAACTATGGCTACACCTTC.

The sample holds a few counts of this clonotype. The genes are TRBV5-4 and TRBJ2-1, with 7 bases lining up with TRBD2. The CDR3 length is 12 residues. Germline-derived CDR1 and CDR2 are SGHNT and YYREEE (reference sequence). Trimming removed 2 bases from V and 14 bases from J; junction bases left unmatched: 7. This CDR3 is CASSFREASEFF. The CDR3 DNA reads as TGTGCCAGCAGCTTCCGGGAGGCTAGCGAGTTCTTC.

This sequence joins TRBV10-2 and TRBJ2-7, with D perhaps matching TRBD1 (5 bases). CDR1 is WSHSY, CDR2 SAAADI, per germline. The CDR3 has 15 residues. V was trimmed by 6 bases and J by 6 bases, leaving 21 bases between them. The CDR3: CASRENGYDSPEQYF. The CDR3 DNA reads TGCGCCAGCAGGGAGAATGGGTACGACAGCCCCGAGCAGTACTTC.

The rearrangement uses TRBV20-1 and TRBJ2-3; 7 positions match TRBD1. Germline V CDR1 and CDR2: DFQATT, SNEGSKA (reference sequence). V was pared by 3 bases and J by 4 bases, with 7 bases of the junction left unmatched. This CDR3 is built from 14 residues. CDR3 sequence: CSASRGGRPDTQYF. The DNA of the CDR3 is TGCAGTGCTAGTAGAGGGGGCCGCCCAGATACGCAGTATTTT.

The rearrangement joins TRBV6-1 to TRBJ1-4; D is possibly TRBD1 (6 bases). Trimming shortened V by 6 bases and J by 8 bases, and 22 bases separated the two germline ends. CDR3 length equals 16 residues. CDR1 is MNHNS, CDR2 SASEGT, per germline. The CDR3 DNA reads as TGTGCCAGCAGCACAACCTCTCAGGGGATTGGAGAAAAACTGTTTTTT. Residues: CASSTTSQGIGEKLFF.

This clonotype was found once. V usage is TRBV5-4 and J usage is TRBJ1-3; D unresolved. CDR1 and CDR2 (germline): SGHNT, YYREEE (reference sequence). The CDR3 totals 14 residues. The V end was cut by 4 bases, the J end by 4 bases, with 12 bases between. DNA of the CDR3: TGTGCCAGCAGCCTCGGCCTGGAGGGAAACACCATATATTTT. It encodes CASSLGLEGNTIYF.

The V gene is TRBV20-1, the J gene TRBJ2-1; D is perhaps TRBD1 (6 bases). V shed 6 bases and J shed 4 bases, with 13 bases lying between them. Germline V lookup: CDR1 DFQATT, CDR2 SNEGSKA (reference sequence). The CDR3 totals 13 residues. Here the CDR3 reads CSATGTLYNEQFF. The CDR3 DNA sequence: TGCAGTGCAACCGGGACATTGTACAATGAGCAGTTCTTC.